This TCR beta chain was sequenced in a study of T cells after yellow fever vaccination. V was cut by 6 bases and J by 6 bases, with 12 bases left in between. Germline CDR1 is MNHEY and CDR2 is SVGEGT. The CDR3 is 13 amino acids. Study conclusions and caveats: Clonotypes appearing in both CD4 and CD8 compartments existed, and their share was small.

In making TCR cDNA, 5'RACE template switching added a universal primer site and UMIs to it. TCRdb called the 5' RACE reads again in MiXCR, with one record for every CDR3 protein. Of a few hundred thousand distinct CDR3 sequences in the sample, roughly 9% were seen once. This clonotype was observed a few times. The antigen is not known. The sample here was CD4+ T cells sorted from PBMCs, taken 5 days after the yellow fever booster vaccination. The sequence came from a young man who received the YFV17D yellow fever vaccine. The chain has TRBV6-2 or TRBV6-3 and TRBJ1-5, with D uncertain. Written as DNA, the CDR3 is TGTGCCAGCAGCATCCATGGGAGTCAGCCCCAGCATTTT. Protein product: CASSIHGSQPQHF.